This T cell receptor (beta chain) originates from a study of T-cell memory formation after mild COVID-19. Study-level information: Among the donors, TCR clusters were largely specific to each donor.

CDR3 length: 14 residues. Germline loops: CDR1 SNHLY, CDR2 FYNNEI. J lost 5 bases, V lost 9 bases, and 10 bases had no gene match. Study-level points and caveats: The study found balanced CD4/CD8 in clones contracting day 15 to 85 and a CD4+ lean in later expanders. Pre-infection memory harbored some responding clones, suggesting cross-reactive memory joined.

The authors produced TCR alpha and TCR beta cDNA libraries with sample barcodes and UMIs by 5'RACE using constant-segment primers. One entry per CDR3 protein results from TCRdb running MiXCR on the 5' RACE reads. The data hold 250,000 to 350,000 distinct CDR3 sequences, with around 15% observed a single time. To note about this clonotype: The target antigen is unknown.

This TCR derives from a man between 18 and 29 years old who had mild COVID-19 (a few samples of this study predate the infection). Cell type and time point are not known. The V and J genes are TRBV2 and TRBJ2-7, with 10 bases that match TRBD2. The sequenced sample consisted of PBMCs or a T cell subset sorted from them (not recorded which). CDR3 nucleotides: TGTGCCAGGGCTAGCGGGGGCGCCTGGGACGAGCAGTACTTC. As protein: CARASGGAWDEQYF.